The 11 T cell receptor beta chains given below trace back to one sample, sequenced in a study of cytomegalovirus exposure and HLA in healthy donors (dated by TCRdb to 2017 to 2019). The library was produced with the immunoSEQ multiplex PCR assay. A mixture of 60 forward primers for TCR Vbeta segments and 13 reverse primers for TCR Jbeta segments was used in the multiplex PCR. What TCRdb holds here is the immuneACCESS table cut down to in-frame rearrangements. Part of the clones is not present; checked against another copy, under half of the missing clones reflect an unresolved V gene, and the others are unexplained. The sample table shows more than 85,000 clones, and around 80% are seen once. 2% to 2.5% of the sample is in the top ten clones. The sequenced sample was PBMCs. All receptors derive from a man younger than 45 in good health and CMV-seronegative.

This rearrangement joins TRBV2 to TRBJ1-1; D unclear. Per germline, CDR1 SNHLY and CDR2 FYNNEI. Trimming stripped 8 bases from V and 3 bases from J, with 7 bases between. This CDR3 region has 11 residues. The CDR3 DNA follows: TGTGCCAGCTCGGGGTACACTGAAGCTTTCTTT. It encodes CASSGYTEAFF.

The gene calls are TRBV20-1 and TRBJ2-5; no reliable D call. This CDR3 has 11 amino acids. The germline V gene encodes CDR1 DFQATT and CDR2 SNEGSKA (reference sequence). V was shortened by 5 bases and J by 1 base, with 5 bases between the two germline ends. The CDR3 is CSAHSQETQYF. The DNA of the CDR3 is TGCAGTGCTCACAGCCAAGAGACCCAGTACTTC.

The chain carries TRBV6-1 and TRBJ1-1; D is unresolved. The CDR3 contains 14 residues. V was clipped by 6 bases and J by 5 bases, with 16 bases between them. Germline V lookup: CDR1 MNHNS, CDR2 SASEGT. The CDR3 nucleotides are TGTGCCAGCAGCCAGGAGGTGGGGAGTACTGAAGCTTTCTTT. This sequence encodes CASSQEVGSTEAFF.

This clone occurred a few times. The V and J genes are TRBV5-1 and TRBJ1-4; D is ambiguous. CDR3 size: 14 residues. Trimming removed 2 bases at V and 3 bases at J, with 8 bases between. Germline CDR1 SGHRS, CDR2 YFSETQ. CDR3 protein: CASSFGRANEKLFF. Here the CDR3 DNA reads TGCGCCAGCAGCTTCGGGAGGGCTAATGAAAAACTGTTTTTT. Supplemented by reference TRBV5-1 and TRBJ1-4, the full variable domain reads KAGVTQTPRYLIKTRGQQVTLSCSPISGHRSVSWYQQTPGQGLQFLFEYFSETQRNKGNFPGRFSGRQFSNSRSEMNVSTLELGDSALYLCASSFGRANEKLFFGSGTQLSVL.

The chain links TRBV29-1 to TRBJ1-3; 7 positions agree with TRBD1. This CDR3 comprises 14 residues. Losses at the gene ends were 4 bases for V and 4 bases for J; bases not matched to a gene: 7. The germline gives CDR1 SQVTM, CDR2 ANQGSEA. The CDR3 protein is CSVAEQGTGNTIYF. CDR3 sequence (DNA): TGCAGCGTTGCCGAACAGGGGACCGGAAACACCATATATTTT.

The CDR3 sequence: CASSHTPTRNYGYTF. CDR3 bases: TGTGCCAGCAGCCATACGCCGACCAGGAACTATGGCTACACCTTC. The J gene is TRBJ1-2, the V gene TRBV6-5; D not resolved. The CDR3 is 15 residues long. The V gene lost 6 bases and the J gene lost 2 bases, with 16 bases spanning the gap. CDR1 and CDR2 (germline): MNHEY, SVGAGI.

The chain employs TRBV10-3 and TRBJ2-5; 11 bases agree with TRBD2. There are 15 residues in the CDR3. Germline V gives CDR1 ENHRY, CDR2 SYGVKD. V lost 10 bases and J lost 1; bases outside the gene matches: 8. The CDR3 reads CASKGTSGPQETQYF. CDR3 DNA sequence: TGTGCCAGCAAAGGGACTAGCGGACCCCAAGAGACCCAGTACTTC.

The chain joins TRBV6-5 to TRBJ2-7; 7 bases align to TRBD1. J gave up 7 bases and V 4 bases, and 7 bases lay outside the gene matches. Germline V gene lookup returns CDR1 MNHEY and CDR2 SVGAGI. The length of the CDR3 is 13 residues. The CDR3 coding sequence is TGTGCCAGCAGTTCCACAGGGGTCGGAGAGCAGTACTTC. This codes for CASSSTGVGEQYF.

The V call is TRBV4-2, the J call TRBJ1-4, with D tentatively TRBD1 (5 bases). In germline, CDR1 is LGHNA, CDR2 YNFKEQ. This CDR3 spans 15 amino acids. V was clipped by 0 bases and J by 8 bases, with 13 bases between them. Here the CDR3 reads CASSQDVRAEEKLFF. The CDR3 DNA is TGTGCCAGCAGCCAAGATGTCAGGGCGGAGGAAAAACTGTTTTTT.

The chain couples TRBV25-1 to TRBJ2-6; TRBD1 matches at 10 bases. The germline CDR1 and CDR2 sequences are MGHDK and SYGVNS. This CDR3 is built from 17 residues. The V gene end was trimmed by 5 bases and the J gene end by 1 base; junction bases not matched to a gene: 5. In nucleotides, the CDR3 is TGTGCCAGCAGTTATCGGGACAGGGGATCTGGGGCCAACGTCCTGACTTTC. Translating gives CASSYRDRGSGANVLTF.

In its sample, this clone was seen once. V is TRBV21-1 and J is TRBJ2-7; the table's D call, TRBD2, was not checked against the DNA. TRBV21-1 is given as a pseudogene. The CDR3 spans 15 residues. CDR3 in DNA: TGTGCCAGCAGCAGTGGGCTAGCGGGAAGCTACGAGCAGTACTTC. It translates to CASSSGLAGSYEQYF.